What follows are 10 T cell receptor delta chains derived from one specimen sequenced in a study of Vδ1+ human thymocytes. General study points: Thymic TRG and TRD repertoires appeared highly polyclonal, with Gaussian CDR3 length distributions.

Extracted RNA was reverse transcribed into cDNA. CDR3 amplicons came from multiplex PCR with pooled V-gene forward and constant-region reverse primers. TCRdb reprocessed the multiplex PCR reads using CATT. The data show more than 50,000 delta-chain clones, roughly 15% seen once. Their antigen targets remain unknown. Sequenced sample: Vdelta1+ gamma-delta thymocytes from the thymus. The subset is: FACS-sorted CD3+ TCRalphabeta- TCRVdelta1+ TCRVdelta2- thymocytes. The receptors derive from a girl less than two years old who had congenital heart surgery.

Concerning this clone itself: The same CDR3 also results from other DNA sequences found in this sample. This chain links TRDV1 with TRDJ1, with 10 bases lining up with TRDD3. Trimming removed 5 bases from V and 1 base from J; junction bases left unmatched: 28. This CDR3 has 23 amino acids. Germline V gene lookup returns CDR1 TSWWSYY and CDR2 QGS. The CDR3 nucleotides are TGTGCTCTTGGGAAAATGACGGGATTTCCTACGGATGGGGGATACATGACCACCGATAAACTCATCTTT. Translated, it gives CALGKMTGFPTDGGYMTTDKLIF.

This clone appeared once. The rearrangement joins TRDV1 to TRDJ1; 9 positions agree with TRDD3. Trimming at V came to 4 bases and at J to 4 bases, leaving 19 bases not matched to a gene. Germline values: CDR1 TSWWSYY, CDR2 QGS. The CDR3 has 19 amino acids. This CDR3 reads CALGGNLYWGKDGGDKLIF. In DNA form, the CDR3 reads TGTGCTCTTGGGGGAAACCTGTACTGGGGGAAAGACGGCGGCGATAAACTCATCTTT.

This clone was recorded a few times. The V gene is TRDV2, the J gene TRDJ1; D perhaps matches TRDD3 (8 bases). The CDR3 is made up of 21 amino acids. V was trimmed by 4 bases and J by 0 bases, leaving 32 bases between them. Germline CDR1 GEAIGNYY, CDR2 EKD. The CDR3 DNA sequence: TGTGCCTGTGATTTCCTACGGGGGAACTGGGGGTCCTCCAACGACACCGATAAACTCATCTTT. It yields the protein CACDFLRGNWGSSNDTDKLIF.

This rearrangement joins TRDV2 to TRDJ1; D remains ambiguous. V shed 0 bases and J shed 1 base, with 11 bases lying between them. Germline V CDR1 and CDR2: GEAIGNYY, EKD. CDR3 length: 15 residues. CDR3 nucleotide sequence: TGTGCCTGTGACACCGAATTGCCCTTCACCGATAAACTCATCTTT. Translating it yields CACDTELPFTDKLIF.

This clone was seen a handful of times. A much more abundant neighbour one base away suggests this may be a read error. Other DNA sequences within the sample encode an identical CDR3. The chain employs TRDV2 and TRDJ1; D gene ambiguous. The germline V gene encodes CDR1 GEAIGNYY and CDR2 EKD. The CDR3 spans 13 residues. The CDR3 DNA reads as TGCGCCTGTGACCAGCGGGACGGCGATAAACTCATCTTT. It codes for CACDQRDGDKLIF.

This clone came up a few times. This sequence joins TRDV1 and TRDJ1; the D gene is possibly TRDD2 (6 bases). Trimming cost V 0 bases and J 0 bases, with 38 bases left between them. The CDR3 is 25 amino acids. CDR1 and CDR2 from the germline V gene are TSWWSYY and QGS. The CDR3 DNA reads TGTGCTCTTGGGGAACTATCCCGGCCTCCTACGGTGGACGCCAATGTCCACAAAGACACCGATAAACTCATCTTT. Amino acid sequence: CALGELSRPPTVDANVHKDTDKLIF.

Only a few counts were recorded for this clone. The rearrangement joins TRDV1 to TRDJ1, with no clear D. V was clipped by 2 bases and J by 0 bases, with 22 bases between them. The CDR3 covers 19 residues. Germline CDR1 TSWWSYY, CDR2 QGS. CDR3 loop: CALGERSKETVVHTDKLIF. In DNA form, the CDR3 reads TGTGCTCTTGGGGAAAGGTCAAAGGAAACCGTAGTCCACACCGATAAACTCATCTTT.

The chain carries TRDV1 and TRDJ1, with TRDD2 matching 7 bases. The CDR3 is 15 residues long. Germline CDR1 reads TSWWSYY; CDR2 reads QGS. Unmatched junction bases numbered 7, after V lost 4 bases and J lost 2 bases. Here the CDR3 DNA reads TGTGCTCTTGGGGTCATCCTTCCTGGTACCGATAAACTCATCTTT. It specifies CALGVILPGTDKLIF.

J is TRDJ1 and V is TRDV1, with 8 bases identical to TRDD2. This CDR3 region has 26 residues. V was pared by 5 bases and J by 2 bases, with 40 bases of the junction left unmatched. Germline loops: CDR1 TSWWSYY, CDR2 QGS. In DNA form, the CDR3 reads TGTGCTCTTGGGAAGGTCTTCCTACTTCCCCGTGGCGGTATCTTTCCCCTCGAACCTTTAACCGATAAACTCATCTTT. Its translation: CALGKVFLLPRGGIFPLEPLTDKLIF.

The rearrangement links TRDV1 to TRDJ1; no definite D call. The germline V gene encodes CDR1 TSWWSYY and CDR2 QGS. The CDR3 totals 17 residues. V gave up 2 bases and J gave up 3 bases, with 19 bases separating them. The CDR3 DNA sequence: TGTGCTCTTGGGGAAGTAGTCGGGGCCATGTGGGCCGATAAACTCATCTTT. Translation: CALGEVVGAMWADKLIF.